This is a list of T cell receptor beta chains from one sample in a study of breast tumors, draining lymph nodes, adjacent tissues. TCRdb reprocessed the multiplex PCR reads with MiXCR, giving one entry per CDR3 protein. The repertoire holds over 60,000 distinct CDR3 sequences, with 57% as singletons. The sample was breast tumor tissue. The receptors shown here come from a female donor with breast cancer. Some clones in this sample may be carry-over from other donors' samples. Each CDR3 is given with its conserved first and last residue. D genes are given only for firm matches. Size tells how often a clone was seen (once, few, many) or the class of an expanded clone, and some rows leave it out.

clone_size d_call j_call cdr3_length v_call cdr3_aa cdr3_nt
once - TRBJ2-5 13 TRBV30 CAWRGDNQETQYF TGTGCCTGGAGGGGGGACAACCAAGAGACCCAGTACTTC
- TRBD1 TRBJ2-5 12 TRBV11-2 CASSKDRGTQYF TGTGCCAGCAGCAAGGACAGGGGGACCCAGTACTTC
- TRBD2 TRBJ2-2 15 TRBV25-1 CASSEAGGGPGELFF TGTGCCAGCAGTGAGGCGGGAGGAGGGCCCGGGGAGCTGTTTTTT
- TRBD1 TRBJ2-4 16 TRBV19 CASSNRGLVAKNIQYF TGTGCCAGTAGTAACAGGGGGCTGGTAGCCAAAAACATTCAGTACTTC
few - TRBJ1-1 13 TRBV30 CAWSMSADTEAFF TGTGCCTGGAGTATGTCTGCGGACACTGAAGCTTTCTTT
many TRBD2 TRBJ2-7 13 TRBV11-2 CASSLRRGLEQYF TGTGCCAGCAGCTTAAGGCGGGGACTAGAGCAGTACTTC
- - TRBJ2-2 12 TRBV20-1 CSARDGGGELFF TGCAGTGCTAGAGATGGCGGCGGGGAGCTGTTTTTT
many TRBD2 TRBJ2-2 17 TRBV25-1 CASSESASGSHTGELFF TGTGCCAGCAGTGAATCGGCTAGCGGGAGCCACACCGGGGAGCTGTTTTTT
- - TRBJ2-7 15 TRBV6-6 CASSYGRGISNEQYF TGTGCCAGCAGTTACGGTAGGGGTATTTCGAACGAGCAGTACTTC
- TRBD2 TRBJ2-3 17 TRBV6-1 CASSQAGWQGGTDTQYF TGTGCCAGCAGTCAAGCCGGGTGGCAGGGAGGGACAGATACGCAGTATTTT